The 32 T cell receptor beta chains in this list originate from one sample, sequenced in a study of T cells in Graves' hyperthyroidism and ophthalmopathy (dated by TCRdb to between 2018 and 2021). The library was made by multiplex PCR. Instrument on record: Illumina HiSeq 2000. TCR beta CDR3 regions were amplified from RNA transcripts. The TCR CDR3 was subjected to a first round of RT-PCR using the HTBI primer set and the Qiagen OneStep RT-PCR kit. TCRdb handled the public reads itself, with Q25 trimming in fastp and clone calling in MiXCR, and kept productive beta chains. All rows with the same CDR3 protein become a single entry with the most common DNA and genes. The sample table records roughly 650,000 distinct CDR3 sequences; roughly a sixth of these occur just once. Together, the top ten hold around 3.3% of the sample. The sample taken for sequencing was blood. These receptor sequences come from a middle-aged woman with Graves' ophthalmopathy.

This chain uses TRBV6-1 with TRBJ2-2; TRBD1 aligns across 7 bases. This CDR3 is built from 16 residues. Germline CDR1 and CDR2: MNHNS and SASEGT. The V and J ends lost 5 bases and 6 bases, in that order; junction bases with no gene match: 12. The CDR3 DNA sequence: TGTGCCAGCAGTCCCCTCGACAGGGTGGGGGCCGGGGAGCTGTTTTTT. It encodes CASSPLDRVGAGELFF.

This clonotype was seen ten or more times. The CDR3 reads CASSLGLAGGNEQYF. CDR3 in DNA: TGTGCCAGCAGCCTAGGACTAGCGGGAGGAAACGAGCAGTACTTC. V usage is TRBV3-1 and J usage is TRBJ2-7; 14 bases match TRBD2. The germline V gene encodes CDR1 LGHDT and CDR2 YNNKEL (reference sequence). The V and J ends lost 4 bases and 5 bases, in that order; junction bases with no gene match: 4. This CDR3 is 15 amino acids long.

Ten or more counts support this clonotype. The rearrangement joins TRBV14 to TRBJ2-3, with a possible D match to TRBD2 (5 bases). Germline CDR1 and CDR2: SGHDN and FVKESK. This CDR3 comprises 14 residues. The V and J ends lost 0 bases and 5 bases respectively, with 9 bases between them. CDR3 sequence: CASSQELRGDTQYF. In DNA form, the CDR3 reads TGTGCCAGCAGCCAAGAACTACGGGGAGATACGCAGTATTTT. Full variable domain (outside the CDR3, taken from reference TRBV14 and TRBJ2-3): EAGVTQFPSHSVIEKGQTVTLRCDPISGHDNLYWYRRVMGKEIKFLLHFVKESKQDESGMPNNRFLAERTGGTYSTLKVQPAELEDSGVYFCASSQELRGDTQYFGPGTRLTVL.

This clonotype was seen only a few times. The V call is TRBV5-1, the J call TRBJ1-6; no clear D. Germline CDR1 is SGHRS and CDR2 is YFSETQ. The CDR3 contains 15 residues. Trimming took off 0 bases at V and 5 bases at J, with 9 bases between the two ends. The CDR3 here is CASSLGAADNSPLHF. The CDR3 DNA is TGCGCCAGCAGCTTGGGGGCGGCTGATAATTCACCCCTCCACTTT.

CDR3 loop: CSARIYRGAYNEQFF. In DNA form, the CDR3 reads TGCAGTGCTAGGATATACAGGGGAGCCTACAATGAGCAGTTCTTC. The rearrangement joins TRBV20-1 to TRBJ2-1; 7 bases agree with TRBD1. This CDR3 comprises 15 residues. Trimming cost V 3 bases and J 2 bases; bases outside gene matches: 7. Germline lookup yields CDR1 DFQATT and CDR2 SNEGSKA (reference sequence).

A word on this clonotype: A single base separates this from a much larger clone, so it may be a read error. The chain is built from TRBV5-1 and TRBJ2-1; no definite D call. This CDR3 has 15 amino acids. Germline V gene lookup returns CDR1 SGHRS and CDR2 YFSETQ. Trimming shortened V by 1 base and J by 9 bases, and 17 bases separated the two germline ends. Here the CDR3 DNA reads TGCGCCAGCAGCTTGTTCATCCCTAGGAACAGTGAGCAGTTCTTC. It translates to CASSLFIPRNSEQFF. The full variable domain, in which reference TRBV5-1 and TRBJ2-1 provide the parts outside the CDR3, is KAGVTQTPRYLIKTRGQQVTLSCSPISGHRSVSWYQQTPGQGLQFLFEYFSETQRNKGNFPGRFSGRQFSNSRSEMNVSTLELGDSALYLCASSLFIPRNSEQFFGPGTRLTVL.

This clonotype was counted only a few times. The chain is built from TRBV27 and TRBJ1-3; tentative D call: TRBD1 (6 bases). The CDR3 extends over 15 amino acids. Germline V gives CDR1 MNHEY, CDR2 SMNVEV (reference sequence). Between the trimmed V and J ends, which lost 4 bases and 3 bases, there was a span of 13 bases. CDR3 bases: TGTGCCAGCAGTTCCCAGGGGACCGTTGGAAACACCATATATTTT. As protein: CASSSQGTVGNTIYF.

This clonotype has ten or more counts. The CDR3 nucleotides are TGTGCCAGCAGCTTGGAACAGGGGGCTGGAAACACCATATATTTT. It is translated as CASSLEQGAGNTIYF. The V gene is TRBV5-5, the J gene TRBJ1-3; TRBD1 matches at 8 bases. CDR1 is SGHKS and CDR2 is YYEKEE in the germline V gene (reference sequence). CDR3 size: 15 residues. J lost 2 bases, V lost 0 bases, and 1 base had no gene match.

This clonotype has a count of ten or more. CDR3 sequence reads: CARRVRTMNTEAFF. CDR3 sequence (DNA): TGTGCCAGGAGGGTCAGGACGATGAACACTGAAGCTTTCTTT. This chain joins TRBV2 and TRBJ1-1; D is unresolved. The CDR3 contains 14 residues. Germline CDR1 and CDR2: SNHLY and FYNNEI. V dropped 9 bases and J dropped 0 bases, with 14 bases sitting between them.

The genes are TRBV4-1 and TRBJ2-7; D is unresolved. CDR3 length equals 13 residues. From germline, CDR1 is MGHRA and CDR2 YSYEKL. Trimming pared 0 bases from V and 6 bases from J, leaving 9 bases between. CDR3 sequence: CASSQDWGLEQYF. The DNA of the CDR3 is TGCGCCAGCAGCCAAGATTGGGGTCTCGAGCAGTACTTC.

This sequence joins TRBV5-4 and TRBJ2-1; 8 nucleotides line up with TRBD1. With V trimmed by 4 bases and J by 4 bases, 7 bases remained unmatched. The CDR3 extends over 15 amino acids. From germline, CDR1 is SGHNT and CDR2 YYREEE (reference sequence). The CDR3: CASSPWTGTYNEQFF. Written as DNA, the CDR3 is TGTGCCAGCAGCCCGTGGACAGGGACGTACAATGAGCAGTTCTTC.

There are a few counts of this clonotype. Written as DNA, the CDR3 is TGCAGTGCTGGGCCAGCGGGGGGAGGAGAGACCCAGTACTTC. Translating gives CSAGPAGGGETQYF. V gene TRBV20-1 combines with J gene TRBJ2-5; 9 nucleotides line up with TRBD2. This CDR3 comprises 14 residues. Germline V gene lookup returns CDR1 DFQATT and CDR2 SNEGSKA (reference sequence). Trimming at V came to 5 bases and at J to 4 bases, leaving 8 bases not matched to a gene.

This clonotype came up many times. The chain uses TRBV18 and TRBJ1-5; D may be TRBD1 (6 bases). Deletions cut 5 bases from V and 2 bases from J, with 19 bases between. CDR3 length: 17 amino acids. CDR1 is KGHSH and CDR2 is LQKENI in the germline V gene. The CDR3 coding sequence is TGTGCCAGCTCAACCAGGGGATCCAGGGCGGGCAATCAGCCCCAGCATTTT. Amino acid sequence: CASSTRGSRAGNQPQHF.

V usage is TRBV5-1 and J usage is TRBJ1-4; D is unresolved. This CDR3 contains 15 residues. The germline V gene encodes CDR1 SGHRS and CDR2 YFSETQ. The V end lost 3 bases, the J end lost 8 bases, and 17 bases lay between the germline ends. The CDR3 loop reads CASSSEGGAAEKLFF. CDR3 DNA: TGCGCCAGCAGCTCCGAGGGTGGCGCGGCGGAAAAACTGTTTTTT.

This sequence joins TRBV6-2 or TRBV6-3 and TRBJ2-5, with D possibly being TRBD2 (6 bases). V dropped 6 bases and J dropped 2 bases, with 16 bases sitting between them. This CDR3 has 15 amino acids. Germline CDR1 is MNHEY and CDR2 is SVGEGT. The CDR3 bases are TGTGCCAGCAGAGCCGGACTGGGGGGTCAAGAGACCCAGTACTTC. Its translation: CASRAGLGGQETQYF.

This clonotype has at least ten counts. The rearrangement links TRBV3-1 to TRBJ2-2; TRBD1 aligns across 9 bases. V lost 5 bases, J lost 4 bases, and 8 bases stayed unmatched. This CDR3 is built from 16 residues. Per the germline V gene, CDR1 is LGHDT and CDR2 is YNNKEL (reference sequence). The DNA for the CDR3 is TGTGCCAGCAGCAAAACAGGGGGCCGTGGCACCGGGGAGCTGTTTTTT. Its protein is CASSKTGGRGTGELFF.

The chain carries TRBV11-3 and TRBJ2-7; TRBD2 matches at 11 bases. This CDR3 spans 16 amino acids. Germline V gives CDR1 SGHNT, CDR2 YENEEA. The V and J ends lost 2 bases and 7 bases, in that order; junction bases with no gene match: 10. CDR3 in amino acids: CASSLFRLAGMGEQYF. In nucleotides, the CDR3 is TGTGCCAGCAGCTTATTCCGACTAGCGGGAATGGGAGAGCAGTACTTC.

This clonotype was observed at least ten times. The chain carries TRBV20-1 and TRBJ1-6; 12 positions agree with TRBD1. Germline CDR1 is DFQATT and CDR2 is SNEGSKA (reference sequence). Trimming removed 3 bases from V and 8 bases from J; junction bases left unmatched: 5. The length of the CDR3 is 15 residues. The CDR3 DNA follows: TGCAGTGCTAGGGGGACAGGGGGCTTTGATTCACCCCTCCACTTT. As protein: CSARGTGGFDSPLHF.

V is TRBV20-1 and J is TRBJ2-2; 8 bases align to TRBD2. The CDR3 sequence is 13 residues long. V dropped 6 bases and J dropped 6; count of bases not matched to a gene: 6. CDR1 and CDR2 (germline): DFQATT, SNEGSKA (reference sequence). CDR3 sequence: CSAGGAGAGELFF. DNA of the CDR3: TGCAGTGCCGGGGGGGCGGGAGCCGGGGAGCTGTTTTTT.

This clonotype appeared a few times. The chain employs TRBV19 and TRBJ2-1; D call uncertain. This CDR3 is 13 amino acids long. CDR1 and CDR2 from the germline V gene are LNHDA and SQIVND (reference sequence). Trimming cost V 5 bases and J 6 bases, with 11 bases left between them. The CDR3 here is CASSFIQTNEQFF. The DNA for the CDR3 is TGTGCCAGTAGTTTCATCCAAACCAATGAGCAGTTCTTC.

This rearrangement joins TRBV5-1 to TRBJ1-1, with unresolved D. V lost 1 base to trimming and J lost 4 bases, with 14 bases between them. The CDR3 covers 15 residues. Germline CDR1 and CDR2: SGHRS and YFSETQ. CDR3 DNA sequence: TGCGCCAGCAGCTTGAATGGGGAAGTCGGCACTGAAGCTTTCTTT. Residues: CASSLNGEVGTEAFF.

This clonotype was observed a few times. V usage is TRBV5-1 and J usage is TRBJ2-1; possibly TRBD2 for D (7 bases). The CDR3 runs to 16 residues. V was pared by 4 bases and J by 7 bases, with 21 bases between. Looked up from germline, CDR1 is SGHRS and CDR2 is YFSETQ. The CDR3 reads CASSPEGGGAKNEQFF. CDR3 nucleotides: TGCGCCAGCAGCCCGGAAGGAGGGGGGGCCAAAAATGAGCAGTTCTTC.

This clonotype was picked up many times. This chain links TRBV3-1 with TRBJ2-7; D is uncertain. Germline V lookup: CDR1 LGHDT, CDR2 YNNKEL (reference sequence). The ends were cut back, 0 bases at V and 3 bases at J, with 9 bases in the middle. The CDR3 runs to 14 residues. The DNA of the CDR3 is TGTGCCAGCAGCCAAGAACCCGATTACTACGAGCAGTACTTC. As protein: CASSQEPDYYEQYF.

Comments on this clonotype: Being one base from a much bigger clone, this may be a read error. The conserved phenylalanine or tryptophan is not found at the CDR3 terminus, so this likely reflects a read error. The V gene is TRBV2, the J gene TRBJ2-1, with D hard to call. Looked up from germline, CDR1 is SNHLY and CDR2 is FYNNEI. The CDR3 runs 17 residues. V lost 1 base to trimming and J lost 0 bases, with 13 bases between them. DNA for the CDR3: TGTGCCAGCAGTGAAGGGGGTATCCGAAGCTCCTACAATGAGCAGTTCTCC. Its protein product is CASSEGGIRSSYNEQFS.

To note about this clonotype: One junction end disagrees with the germline gene, perhaps due to a read error. V and J are TRBV6-1 and TRBJ2-2; 7 positions agree with TRBD1. This CDR3 region has 11 residues. Germline V gives CDR1 MNHNS, CDR2 SASEGT. CDR3 sequence (DNA): TGTGCCAGCACATGGTCAGGGGGGCTGTTTTTT. This encodes CASTWSGGLFF.

This clonotype was counted many times. In DNA form, the CDR3 reads TGTGCCAGCAGCGCGACTAGCGGGGGTAGCACAGATACGCAGTATTTT. This translates into CASSATSGGSTDTQYF. The chain is built from TRBV27 and TRBJ2-3; 12 nucleotides agree with TRBD2. Trimming removed 6 bases from V and 0 bases from J; junction bases left unmatched: 4. The germline gives CDR1 MNHEY, CDR2 SMNVEV (reference sequence). The length of the CDR3 is 16 residues.

Many counts were recorded for this clonotype. The rearrangement joins TRBV5-1 to TRBJ2-7; D possibly corresponds to TRBD2 (5 bases). This CDR3 region has 15 residues. Per germline, CDR1 SGHRS and CDR2 YFSETQ. The V end was cut by 0 bases, the J end by 1 base, with 11 bases between. The CDR3 sequence: CASSLVLAGSYEQYF. The DNA of the CDR3 is TGCGCCAGCAGCTTGGTATTGGCGGGTTCCTACGAGCAGTACTTC.

This clonotype was detected only a few times. The chain has TRBV10-3 and TRBJ1-5, with 9 bases identical to TRBD1. After removal of 5 bases from V and 4 bases from J, the junction contained 6 bases not matched to a gene. Germline V gene lookup returns CDR1 ENHRY and CDR2 SYGVKD. The CDR3 length is 15 residues. The CDR3: CAISSGQGGNQPQHF. CDR3 in DNA: TGTGCCATCAGTTCGGGACAGGGCGGGAATCAGCCCCAGCATTTT.

This clonotype was seen at least ten times. This rearrangement joins TRBV11-2 to TRBJ2-5, with 10 nucleotides matching TRBD2. The CDR3 is 14 amino acids. V dropped 4 bases and J dropped 7; count of bases not matched to a gene: 6. The germline V gene has CDR1 SGHAT and CDR2 FQNNGV. The DNA for the CDR3 is TGTGCCAGCAGCTCTCTAGCGGGAGTGCTGACCCAGTACTTC. Translating it yields CASSSLAGVLTQYF. Full variable domain (missing parts from reference TRBV11-2 and TRBJ2-5): EAGVAQSPRYKIIEKRQSVAFWCNPISGHATLYWYQQILGQGPKLLIQFQNNGVVDDSQLPKDRFSAERLKGVDSTLKIQPAKLEDSAVYLCASSSLAGVLTQYFGPGTRLLVL.

This clonotype was observed a few times. The chain links TRBV3-1 to TRBJ2-3, with 12 bases fitting TRBD2. Germline V gene sequence: CDR1 LGHDT, CDR2 YNNKEL (reference sequence). V lost 2 bases to trimming and J lost 5 bases; unmatched junction nucleotides: 5. There are 16 residues in the CDR3. CDR3 bases: TGTGCCAGCAGCCAATTGACTAGCGGGGGAATAGATACGCAGTATTTT. Protein: CASSQLTSGGIDTQYF.

The table lists this clonotype with many counts. The chain carries TRBV28 and TRBJ2-5, with TRBD1 matching 9 bases. Germline CDR1 and CDR2: MDHEN and SYDVKM. The CDR3 has 15 amino acids. Unmatched junction bases numbered 9, after V lost 6 bases and J lost 4 bases. The CDR3 DNA is TGTGCCAGCAGCCGAGCGGGACAGGGAAGAGAGACCCAGTACTTC. Translated, it gives CASSRAGQGRETQYF.

This clonotype came up a few times. The rearrangement joins TRBV12-5 to TRBJ1-1; D remains ambiguous. There are 12 residues in the CDR3. The germline V gene has CDR1 LGHNT and CDR2 FRNRAP. Trimming removed 6 bases from V and 5 bases from J, with 10 bases in between. The CDR3 sequence is CASGYAGTEAFF. The DNA for the CDR3 is TGTGCTAGTGGCTACGCGGGAACTGAAGCTTTCTTT.